This TCR beta chain comes out of a study of identical twins. This CDR3 spans 18 amino acids. Germline V gene data show CDR1 as SGHAT and CDR2 as FQNNGV. V dropped 5 bases and J dropped 4; count of bases not matched to a gene: 15. This clonotype occurred a few times. From the 5' RACE reads, TCRdb called clonotypes with MiXCR, one entry per CDR3 protein. The table lists around 690,000 distinct CDR3 sequences, around 20% of them singletons, with 4.3% in the top ten. In addition, the sample was reused for a study of T cells expressing NK-cell markers.

The chain recombines TRBV11-2 with TRBJ2-3, with 10 bases identical to TRBD2. The TCR originated in a woman aged 18-29 years in good health. Sequencing was performed on PBMCs. CDR3 amino acids: CASSRKMGLAMGADTQYF. DNA for the CDR3: TGTGCCAGCAGCCGAAAAATGGGACTAGCGATGGGCGCAGATACGCAGTATTTT.